This T cell receptor beta chain was documented in a study of vaccination effects on CD4 cells after COVID-19. Study details: Every participant took two doses of the BNT162b2 or mRNA-1273 vaccine.

ViraFEST expansion of antigen-specific CD4+ T cells with viral peptide pools preceded sequencing. The culture ran for roughly 10 days before CD4+ T cells were isolated. Testing of the vaccine recipients showed negative nucleocapsid antibodies and no prior SARS-CoV-2 infection. With 8.5 to 10 ug/ml peptides and around 9.6 IU/ml IL-2, over 1.5 million PBMC per well were cultured. Each culture had half its medium swapped for IL-2 medium on days 3 and 7. Comment on this clone: Its antigen is unidentified.

Germline CDR1 and CDR2: SGHRS and YFSETQ. CDR3 length: 13 residues. V lost 4 bases and J 5 bases, leaving 12 bases between the germline ends. Using immunoSEQ multiplex PCR, the repertoire was profiled, and TCRdb retains in-frame clones only, with some absent. The profile shows tens of thousands of clones, under 75% of them singletons. General observations from the study: Healthy vaccinees' vaccine-induced clones included only 1 of 255 cross-reacting with common cold coronaviruses.

Sample: CD4+ T cells from PBMCs cultured with SARS-CoV-2 spike peptides, taken before COVID-19 vaccination. The chain recombines TRBV5-1 with TRBJ1-1; the D gene is possibly TRBD1 (6 bases). The receptor's source is a human donor who received a COVID-19 vaccine. The CDR3, as DNA: TGCGCCAGCAGCATAACAGGGAGGACTGAAGCTTTCTTT. Protein sequence: CASSITGRTEAFF.